These 3 T cell receptor beta chains were sequenced from one sample in a study of siplizumab effects on memory and regulatory T cells. Measured with immunoSEQ multiplex PCR; TCRdb has only the in-frame clones, and not every one. The table lists some 110,000 clones, roughly 94% of them singletons. The sample taken for sequencing was non-Treg CD4+ T cells sorted from blood. These receptors originate from a human donor in good health.

The chain carries TRBV6-5 and TRBJ1-4; maybe TRBD1 (5 bases). The V gene's germline CDR1 is MNHEY and CDR2 SVGAGI. This CDR3 has 13 amino acids. V was shortened by 7 bases and J by 7 bases, with 13 bases between the two germline ends. CDR3 sequence reads: CASTREGREKLFF. In DNA, the CDR3 is TGTGCCAGCACCCGGGAGGGGCGTGAAAAACTGTTTTTT.

The V gene is TRBV5-1, the J gene TRBJ2-1; 13 nucleotides line up with TRBD2. V dropped 0 bases and J dropped 12; count of bases not matched to a gene: 15. CDR3 length equals 18 residues. Looked up from germline, CDR1 is SGHRS and CDR2 is YFSETQ. CDR3 sequence: CASSLAEGLAGVGRRQFF. In nucleotides, the CDR3 is TGCGCCAGCAGCTTGGCGGAAGGACTAGCGGGGGTAGGTCGAAGGCAGTTCTTC.

DNA for the CDR3: TGTGCCAGCTCACCTACGGCGGGTGAGCAGTTCTTC. Its translation: CASSPTAGEQFF. This chain connects TRBV18 to TRBJ2-1; D is perhaps TRBD2 (5 bases). Germline CDR1 KGHSH, CDR2 LQKENI. The CDR3 is 12 residues long. The ends were cut back, 3 bases at V and 9 bases at J, with 9 bases in the middle. Full variable domain (missing parts from reference TRBV18 and TRBJ2-1): NAGVMQNPRHLVRRRGQEARLRCSPMKGHSHVYWYRQLPEEGLKFMVYLQKENIIDESGMPKERFSAEFPKEGPSILRIQQVVRGDSAAYFCASSPTAGEQFFGPGTRLTVL.